A selection of T cell receptor beta chains follows, all from one sample in a study of beta chain features in type 1 diabetes. Profiled with immunoSEQ multiplex PCR; TCRdb holds only in-frame clones, not every one. The sample yields some 150,000 clones, about 13% seen once. Sequencing input: central memory CD4+ T cells from blood. These receptors originate from a man aged 18 to 30 with type 1 diabetes. The CDR3 runs from the conserved cysteine through the conserved F or W. The D gene is left open where the match is weak. Expanded clones get a size class; other rows say once, few or many, or leave the size out.

v_gene,abundance,d_gene,j_gene,CDR3nt,CDR3aa
TRBV5-1,NA,TRBD1,TRBJ2-6,TGCGCCAGCAGCTTGGAGGGACAGGAAAGCTCTGGGGCCAACGTCCTGACTTTC,CASSLEGQESSGANVLTF
TRBV9,few,NA,TRBJ1-4,TGTGCCAGCAACCGACAGGCAACTAATGAAAAACTGTTTTTT,CASNRQATNEKLFF
TRBV7-2,few,NA,TRBJ1-1,TGTGCCAGCAGCTTACCCTTGAGGGAGGCTTTCTTT,CASSLPLREAFF
TRBV4-1,few,TRBD2,TRBJ2-3,TGCGCCAGCAGCCCGGGGAGGGGCGAAAGTACAGATACGCAGTATTTT,CASSPGRGESTDTQYF
TRBV23-1,NA,NA,TRBJ1-1,TGCGCCAGCAGCCCCGTATTAATGAACACTGAAGCTTTCTTT,CASSPVLMNTEAFF
TRBV10-2,NA,NA,TRBJ1-2,TGCGCCAGCAGACTAGCCGATGACTATGGCTACACCTTC,CASRLADDYGYTF
TRBV7-2,NA,NA,TRBJ2-4,TGTGCCAGCAGCTTAGAATTAGGGGGGAACATTCAGTACTTC,CASSLELGGNIQYF
TRBV30,NA,TRBD1,TRBJ1-2,TGTGCCTGGAGTACTCGGGACAGGGGTTGGGTCTACACCTTC,CAWSTRDRGWVYTF
TRBV6-1,NA,TRBD2,TRBJ2-1,TGTGCCAGCAGGGGAGGGCCCAATGAGCAGTTCTTC,CASRGGPNEQFF
TRBV1,NA,NA,TRBJ1-2,TGCACCAGCAGCCTTGAGGGGGCCTTGAACTATGGCTACACCTTC,CTSSLEGALNYGYTF
TRBV14,NA,TRBD1,TRBJ2-4,TGTGCCAGCAGCCAAGATGGCAGGGGGCCGGGAAAGGACATTCAGTACTTC,CASSQDGRGPGKDIQYF
TRBV19,NA,NA,TRBJ1-6,TGTGCCAGTAGTATCGGGAAGCAGATTAATTCACCCCTCCACTTT,CASSIGKQINSPLHF
TRBV11-2,NA,NA,TRBJ2-1,TGTGCCAGCAGCTTGGCTTACTCCTACAATGAGCAGTTCTTC,CASSLAYSYNEQFF
TRBV2,NA,NA,TRBJ2-7,TGTGCCAGCAGTGAGTTGGGTTACGAGCAGTACTTC,CASSELGYEQYF
TRBV30,few,NA,TRBJ1-2,TGTGCCTGGAGTAAAGAAGGGCTATCGGGCTACACCTTC,CAWSKEGLSGYTF
TRBV18,NA,NA,TRBJ2-1,TGTGCCAGCTCGGTCCGGGAAGATGAGCAGTTCTTC,CASSVREDEQFF
TRBV28,NA,NA,TRBJ2-7,TGTGCCAGCAGTTCCCCCGGCCAGGCTAGCTCCTACGAGCAGTACTTC,CASSSPGQASSYEQYF
TRBV6-1,NA,NA,TRBJ1-6,TGTGCCAGCAGTGATCGGTGGGTGGGTTCACCCCTCCACTTT,CASSDRWVGSPLHF
TRBV5-1,few,NA,TRBJ1-4,TGCGCCAGCAGCTTCGGGACTCCGGTTCGAGAAAATGAAAAACTGTTTTTT,CASSFGTPVRENEKLFF
TRBV9,NA,NA,TRBJ1-6,TGTGCCAGCAGCGAGGCGGCAGCCACTTCACCCCTCCACTTT,CASSEAAATSPLHF
TRBV18,few,TRBD1,TRBJ1-2,TGTGCCAGCTCAAAGCAGGGGGCGCTTTCTGATGGCTACACCTTC,CASSKQGALSDGYTF
TRBV2,NA,TRBD2,TRBJ2-1,TGTGCCAGCAGTGACGCGAGCGGGGGAAACTACAATGAGCAGTTCTTC,CASSDASGGNYNEQFF
TRBV19,few,NA,TRBJ2-2,TGTGCCAGTAGCCCTAGGGGTTCCGGGGAGCTGTTTTTT,CASSPRGSGELFF